Listed below are T cell receptor beta chains from one sample, sequenced in a study of blood T cell repertoires in COVID-19. This table comes from immunoSEQ multiplex PCR, and its TCRdb copy is limited to in-frame clones, with some not included. The data contain 60,000 to 85,000 clones, 75% to 80% of them singletons. The sequenced material came from peripheral blood. The source of these receptors is a human donor in a cohort sampled during active COVID-19. CDR3s include the opening cysteine and the closing phenylalanine or tryptophan. A D gene is named only where the DNA matches it firmly. Not every row has a clone size; where given, it reads once, few, many or a size class.

CDR3nt	CDR3aa	abundance	d_gene	v_gene	j_gene
TGTGCCAGCAGCTTGGACGCGGCGGGAGGACGGAAAGAGACCCAGTACTTC	CASSLDAAGGRKETQYF	.	TRBD2	TRBV5-4	TRBJ2-5
TGTGCCACCAGCAAAGGGGCCGGGACTAGCGGGGAAGGGGGCTACAATGAGCAGTTCTTC	CATSKGAGTSGEGGYNEQFF	.	TRBD2	TRBV15	TRBJ2-1
TGTGCCAGCAGCCCTGAACCGGGAGAAAAACTGTTTTTT	CASSPEPGEKLFF	.	.	TRBV7-2	TRBJ1-4
TGCGCCAGCAGCTTGGAGCCCACGGGCTACGAGCAGTACTTC	CASSLEPTGYEQYF	.	.	TRBV5-1	TRBJ2-7
TGTGCCTGGAGTGAGTCGCCCGGCTCCTACGAGCAGTACTTC	CAWSESPGSYEQYF	.	.	TRBV30	TRBJ2-7
TGTGCCAGCAGCTTAGGCGGGAGCAACGAGCAGTACTTC	CASSLGGSNEQYF	.	TRBD2	TRBV7-2	TRBJ2-7
TGTGCCAGCAGCCAAGCCGGGGGCCAGGGGGCCTCCTATAATTCACCCCTCCACTTT	CASSQAGGQGASYNSPLHF	.	TRBD1	TRBV4-2	TRBJ1-6
TGTGCCAGCAGTACCAGCGGCGGCGAGCAGTACTTC	CASSTSGGEQYF	.	.	TRBV28	TRBJ2-7
TGTGCCACCAGTGATAACACTCCGGGACAGGGGTACAATGAGCAGTTCTTC	CATSDNTPGQGYNEQFF	few	TRBD1	TRBV24-1	TRBJ2-1
TGCGCCAGCAGTGTGCGGGGACTGGATGAGACCCAGTACTTC	CASSVRGLDETQYF	.	.	TRBV10-2	TRBJ2-5
TGTGCCAGCTCCCCGGGACACCTGAGCTCTGGAAACACCATATATTTT	CASSPGHLSSGNTIYF	.	.	TRBV18	TRBJ1-3
TGTGCCAGCAGCGCAGACAACGGTGGCTACACCTTC	CASSADNGGYTF	.	.	TRBV11-2	TRBJ1-2
TGTGCCAGCAGTGAATACTGGGACAGCTATGGCTACACCTTC	CASSEYWDSYGYTF	.	TRBD1	TRBV6-1	TRBJ1-2
TGTGCCAGCAGTCCTCCGGGACAGAGAAATTCACCCCTCCACTTT	CASSPPGQRNSPLHF	once	TRBD1	TRBV7-9	TRBJ1-6
TGTGCCACCAGCAGGGGGCGGCGGGAGCAGTACTTC	CATSRGRREQYF	few	.	TRBV15	TRBJ2-7
TGTGCCAGCAGCTCCCAACTAGCGGGAGGATATGGCGAGCAGTACTTC	CASSSQLAGGYGEQYF	.	TRBD2	TRBV7-2	TRBJ2-7
TGTGCCAGCAGCCCGGGGGGAGCGGGAGGGTGGAATACGCAGTATTTT	CASSPGGAGGWNTQYF	.	TRBD2	TRBV3-1/TRBV3-2	TRBJ2-3
TGTGCTAGCAGCCCGGGACTAGCGGGAACTGTTGGGGGCGAGCAGTACTTC	CASSPGLAGTVGGEQYF	.	TRBD2	TRBV7-7	TRBJ2-7
TGCGCCAGCAGCGTAGGGGGCTCTGAAAAACTGTTTTTT	CASSVGGSEKLFF	.	TRBD1	TRBV5-1	TRBJ1-4
TGTGCCAGCAGCCGGGGACTAGCGGGAGGCGCAGAGACCCAGTACTTC	CASSRGLAGGAETQYF	.	TRBD2	TRBV5-4	TRBJ2-5